The present T cell receptor (beta chain) was sequenced within a study of cytomegalovirus exposure and HLA in healthy donors. Background on the study: A later analysis reported the same platform for the 120 validation repertoires and the approximately 720 first-cohort repertoires.

Repertoires were generated with immunoSEQ multiplex PCR, while TCRdb's copy carries only in-frame clones and drops some. The sample yields fewer than 200,000 clones, roughly 86% seen once. These donors were members of the roughly 120-subject validation cohort, a group separate from the roughly 670-subject first cohort. The length of the CDR3 is 12 residues. The V end was cut by 0 bases, the J end by 5 bases, with 5 bases between. To note about this clone: The antigen is not known.

The study's findings and limits: A later analysis found first-cohort TCR clusters tended to co-occur in the 120 or so validation repertoires. The study put 160 or so TCR beta chains on its list as cytomegalovirus-associated.

Sequencing was carried out using PBMCs. V usage is TRBV5-3 and J usage is TRBJ1-2; a weak D match, TRBD1 (5 bases). TRBV5-3 is marked as an open reading frame, function uncertain. This TCR was recovered from a man between 18 and 29 years old in good health and CMV-seropositive. The CDR3: CARSLAGYGYTF. The CDR3 bases are TGTGCCAGAAGCTTGGCAGGGTATGGCTACACCTTC.